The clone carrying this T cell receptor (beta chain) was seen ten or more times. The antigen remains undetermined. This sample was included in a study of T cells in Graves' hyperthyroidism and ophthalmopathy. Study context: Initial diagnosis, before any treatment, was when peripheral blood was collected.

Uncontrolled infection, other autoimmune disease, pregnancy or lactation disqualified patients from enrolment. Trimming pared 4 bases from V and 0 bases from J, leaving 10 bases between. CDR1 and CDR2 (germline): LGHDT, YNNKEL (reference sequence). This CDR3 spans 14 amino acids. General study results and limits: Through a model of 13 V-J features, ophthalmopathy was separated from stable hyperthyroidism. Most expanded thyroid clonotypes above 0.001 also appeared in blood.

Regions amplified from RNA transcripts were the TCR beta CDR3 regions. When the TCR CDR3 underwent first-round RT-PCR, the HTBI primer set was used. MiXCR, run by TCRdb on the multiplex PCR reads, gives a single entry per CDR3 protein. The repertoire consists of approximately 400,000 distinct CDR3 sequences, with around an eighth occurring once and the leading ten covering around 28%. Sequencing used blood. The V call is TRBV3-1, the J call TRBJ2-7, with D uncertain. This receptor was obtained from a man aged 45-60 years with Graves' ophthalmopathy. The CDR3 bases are TGTGCCAGCAGCCGCTCGGTCGACTCCTACGAGCAGTACTTC. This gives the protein CASSRSVDSYEQYF.